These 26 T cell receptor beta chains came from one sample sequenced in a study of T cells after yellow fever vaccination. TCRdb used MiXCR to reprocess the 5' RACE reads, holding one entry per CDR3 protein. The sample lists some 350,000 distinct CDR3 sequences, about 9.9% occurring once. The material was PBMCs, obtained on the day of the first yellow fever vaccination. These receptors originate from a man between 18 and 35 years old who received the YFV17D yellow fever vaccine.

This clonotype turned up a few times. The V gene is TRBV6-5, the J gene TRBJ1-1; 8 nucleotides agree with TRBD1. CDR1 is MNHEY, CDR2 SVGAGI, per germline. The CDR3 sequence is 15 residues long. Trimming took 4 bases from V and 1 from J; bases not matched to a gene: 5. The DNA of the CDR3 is TGTGCCAGCAGTTTCGACAGGGGTGCGAACACTGAAGCTTTCTTT. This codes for CASSFDRGANTEAFF.

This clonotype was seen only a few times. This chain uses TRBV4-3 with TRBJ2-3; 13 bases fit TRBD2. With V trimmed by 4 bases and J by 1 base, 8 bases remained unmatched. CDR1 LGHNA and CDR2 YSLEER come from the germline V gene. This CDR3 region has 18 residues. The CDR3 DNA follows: TGCGCCAGCAGCCTGGGACTAGCGGGGTCTTCACGCACAGATACGCAGTATTTT. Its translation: CASSLGLAGSSRTDTQYF.

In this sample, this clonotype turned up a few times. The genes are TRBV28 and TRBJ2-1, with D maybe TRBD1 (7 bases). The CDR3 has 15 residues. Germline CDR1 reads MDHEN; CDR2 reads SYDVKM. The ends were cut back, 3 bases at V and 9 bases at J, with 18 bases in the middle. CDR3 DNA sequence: TGTGCCAGCAGTTTGGTAGCAGGGGGGTGGTCTGAGCAGTTCTTC. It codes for CASSLVAGGWSEQFF.

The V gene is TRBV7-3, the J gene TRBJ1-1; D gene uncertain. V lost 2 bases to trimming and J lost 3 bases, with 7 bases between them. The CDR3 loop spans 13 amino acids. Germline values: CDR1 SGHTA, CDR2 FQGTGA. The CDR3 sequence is CASSLSVDTEAFF. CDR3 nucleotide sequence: TGTGCCAGCAGCTTATCTGTTGACACTGAAGCTTTCTTT. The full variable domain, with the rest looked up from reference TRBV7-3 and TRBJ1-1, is GAGVSQTPSNKVTEKGKYVELRCDPISGHTALYWYRQSLGQGPEFLIYFQGTGAADDSGLPNDRFFAVRPEGSVSTLKIQRTERGDSAVYLCASSLSVDTEAFFGQGTRLTVV.

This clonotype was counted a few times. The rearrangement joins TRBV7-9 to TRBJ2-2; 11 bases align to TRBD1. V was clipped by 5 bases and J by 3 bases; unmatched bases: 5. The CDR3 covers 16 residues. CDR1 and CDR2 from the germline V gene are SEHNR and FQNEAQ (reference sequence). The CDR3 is CASSPGQGADTGELFF. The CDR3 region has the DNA TGTGCCAGCAGCCCAGGACAGGGGGCGGACACCGGGGAGCTGTTTTTT.

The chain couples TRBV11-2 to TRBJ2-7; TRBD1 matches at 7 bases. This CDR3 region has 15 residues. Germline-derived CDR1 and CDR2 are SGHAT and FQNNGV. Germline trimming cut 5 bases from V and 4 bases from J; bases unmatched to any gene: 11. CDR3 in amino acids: CASSKNRDSSYEQYF. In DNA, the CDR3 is TGTGCCAGCAGCAAGAATCGGGACAGTTCTTACGAGCAGTACTTC. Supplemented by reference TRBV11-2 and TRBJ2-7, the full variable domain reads EAGVAQSPRYKIIEKRQSVAFWCNPISGHATLYWYQQILGQGPKLLIQFQNNGVVDDSQLPKDRFSAERLKGVDSTLKIQPAKLEDSAVYLCASSKNRDSSYEQYFGPGTRLTVT.

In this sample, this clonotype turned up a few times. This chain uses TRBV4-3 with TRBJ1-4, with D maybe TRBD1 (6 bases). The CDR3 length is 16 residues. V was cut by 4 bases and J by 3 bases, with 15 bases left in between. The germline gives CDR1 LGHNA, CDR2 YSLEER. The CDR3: CASSLNQGLANEKLFF. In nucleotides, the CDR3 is TGCGCCAGCAGCCTCAACCAGGGGTTAGCTAATGAAAAACTGTTTTTT.

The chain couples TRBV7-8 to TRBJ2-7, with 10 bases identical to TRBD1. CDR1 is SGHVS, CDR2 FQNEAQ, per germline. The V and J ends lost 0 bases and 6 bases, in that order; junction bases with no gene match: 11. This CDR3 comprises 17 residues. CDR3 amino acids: CASSLALPGQGSSEQYF. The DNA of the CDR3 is TGTGCCAGCAGCTTAGCGTTACCGGGACAGGGGTCATCCGAGCAGTACTTC.

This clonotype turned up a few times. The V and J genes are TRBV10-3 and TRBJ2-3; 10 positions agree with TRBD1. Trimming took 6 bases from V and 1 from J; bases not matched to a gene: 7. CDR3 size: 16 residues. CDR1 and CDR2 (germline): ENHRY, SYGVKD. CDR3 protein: CAISPGGQGRTDTQYF. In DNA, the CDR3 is TGTGCCATCAGCCCCGGGGGACAGGGGCGCACAGATACGCAGTATTTT.

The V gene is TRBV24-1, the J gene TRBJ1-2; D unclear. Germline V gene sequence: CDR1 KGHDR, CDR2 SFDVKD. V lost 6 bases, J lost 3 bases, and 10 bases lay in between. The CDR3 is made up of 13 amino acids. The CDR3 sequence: CATSTDGDYGYTF. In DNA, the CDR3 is TGTGCCACCAGTACCGACGGAGACTATGGCTACACCTTC.

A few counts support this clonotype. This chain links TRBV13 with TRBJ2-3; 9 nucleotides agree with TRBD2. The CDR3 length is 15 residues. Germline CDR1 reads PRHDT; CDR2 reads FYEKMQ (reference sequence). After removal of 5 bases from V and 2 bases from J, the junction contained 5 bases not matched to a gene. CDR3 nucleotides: TGTGCCAGCAGCGGTAGCGGGGGACCCACAGATACGCAGTATTTT. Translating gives CASSGSGGPTDTQYF.

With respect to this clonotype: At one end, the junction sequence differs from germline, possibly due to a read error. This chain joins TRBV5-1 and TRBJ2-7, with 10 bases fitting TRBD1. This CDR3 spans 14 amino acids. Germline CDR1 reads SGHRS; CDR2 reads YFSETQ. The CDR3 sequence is CASSPRQGAYQQYF. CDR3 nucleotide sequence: TGCGCCAGCAGCCCCCGACAGGGGGCCTACCAGCAGTACTTC.

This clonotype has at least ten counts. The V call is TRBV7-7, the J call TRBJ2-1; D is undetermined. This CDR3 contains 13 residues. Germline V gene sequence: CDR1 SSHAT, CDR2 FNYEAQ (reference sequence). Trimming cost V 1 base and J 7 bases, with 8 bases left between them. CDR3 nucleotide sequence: TGTGCCAGCAGCTTAGGCGATCCGAATGAGCAGTTCTTC. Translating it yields CASSLGDPNEQFF.

The CDR3 loop reads CASTFGPSETQYF. The CDR3 DNA follows: TGTGCCAGCACCTTTGGGCCCTCGGAGACCCAGTACTTC. The chain recombines TRBV9 with TRBJ2-5; D is unresolved. The CDR3 sequence is 13 residues long. The V end lost 6 bases, the J end lost 5 bases, and 14 bases lay between the germline ends. The V gene's germline CDR1 is SGDLS and CDR2 YYNGEE. Complete variable domain (other parts from reference TRBV9 and TRBJ2-5): DSGVTQTPKHLITATGQRVTLRCSPRSGDLSVYWYQQSLDQGLQFLIQYYNGEERAKGNILERFSAQQFPDLHSELNLSSLELGDSALYFCASTFGPSETQYFGPGTRLLVL.

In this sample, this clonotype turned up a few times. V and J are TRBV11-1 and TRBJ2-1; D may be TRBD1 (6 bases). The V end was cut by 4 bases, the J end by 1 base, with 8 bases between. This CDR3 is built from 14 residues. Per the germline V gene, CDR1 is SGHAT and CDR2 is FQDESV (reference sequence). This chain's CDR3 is CASSYRVSYNEQFF. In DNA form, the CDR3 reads TGTGCCAGCAGCTACAGGGTTTCCTACAATGAGCAGTTCTTC.

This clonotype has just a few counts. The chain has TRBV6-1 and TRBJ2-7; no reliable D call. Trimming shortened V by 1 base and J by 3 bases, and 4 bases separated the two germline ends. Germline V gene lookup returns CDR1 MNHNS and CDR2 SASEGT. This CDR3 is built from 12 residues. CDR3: CASSEGSYEQYV. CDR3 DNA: TGTGCCAGCAGTGAAGGTAGCTACGAGCAGTACGTC.

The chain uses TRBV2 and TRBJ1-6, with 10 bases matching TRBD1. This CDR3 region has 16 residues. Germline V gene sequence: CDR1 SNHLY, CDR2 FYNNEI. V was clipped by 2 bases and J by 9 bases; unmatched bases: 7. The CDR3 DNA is TGTGCCAGCAGTGAATCCTGGGACAGGGGCGGTTCACCCCTCCACTTT. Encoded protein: CASSESWDRGGSPLHF.

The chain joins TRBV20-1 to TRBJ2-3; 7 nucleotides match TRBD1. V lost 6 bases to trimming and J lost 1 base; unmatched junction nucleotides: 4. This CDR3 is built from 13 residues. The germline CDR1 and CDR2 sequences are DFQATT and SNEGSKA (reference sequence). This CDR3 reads CSARGSGTDTQYF. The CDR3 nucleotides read TGCAGTGCCAGGGGGAGCGGCACAGATACGCAGTATTTT.

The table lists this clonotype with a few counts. CDR3 nucleotides: TGCGCCAGCAGCTTGATAGCGGGGGGACCGGGTAGCACAGATACGCAGTATTTT. Translating it yields CASSLIAGGPGSTDTQYF. V gene TRBV5-1 combines with J gene TRBJ2-3, with 10 bases fitting TRBD2. CDR3 length: 18 amino acids. CDR1 SGHRS and CDR2 YFSETQ come from the germline V gene. J lost 0 bases, V lost 1 base, and 8 bases had no gene match.

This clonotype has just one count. The CDR3 reads CASSFTSGPYNEQFF. For the CDR3, the DNA is TGTGCCAGCAGCTTTACTAGCGGACCCTACAATGAGCAGTTCTTC. The J gene is TRBJ2-1, the V gene TRBV7-2, with 8 positions matching TRBD2. Germline CDR1 SGHTA, CDR2 FQGNSA. The trim removed 3 bases at V and 2 bases at J, leaving 3 bases unmatched. The CDR3 spans 15 residues.

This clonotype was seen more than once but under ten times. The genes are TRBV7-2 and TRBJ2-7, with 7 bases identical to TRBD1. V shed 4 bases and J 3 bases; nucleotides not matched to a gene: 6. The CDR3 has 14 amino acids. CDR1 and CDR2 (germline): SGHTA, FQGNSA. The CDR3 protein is CASSSEGQDYEQYF. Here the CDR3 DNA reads TGTGCCAGCAGCTCCGAAGGACAGGACTACGAGCAGTACTTC.

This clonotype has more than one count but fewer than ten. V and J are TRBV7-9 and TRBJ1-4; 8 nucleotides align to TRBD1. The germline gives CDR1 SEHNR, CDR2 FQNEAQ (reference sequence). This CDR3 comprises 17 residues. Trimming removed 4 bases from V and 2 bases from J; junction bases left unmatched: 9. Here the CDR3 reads CASSSRLQGATNEKLFF. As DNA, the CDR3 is TGTGCCAGCAGCTCGAGACTCCAGGGGGCGACTAATGAAAAACTGTTTTTT. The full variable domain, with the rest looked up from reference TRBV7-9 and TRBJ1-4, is DTGVSQNPRHKITKRGQNVTFRCDPISEHNRLYWYRQTLGQGPEFLTYFQNEAQLEKSRLLSDRFSAERPKGSFSTLEIQRTEQGDSAMYLCASSSRLQGATNEKLFFGSGTQLSVL.

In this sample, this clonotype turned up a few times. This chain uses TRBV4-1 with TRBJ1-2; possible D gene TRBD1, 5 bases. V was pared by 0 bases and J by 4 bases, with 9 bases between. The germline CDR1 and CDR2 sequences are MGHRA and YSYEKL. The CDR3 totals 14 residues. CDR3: CASSQEPGSYGYTF. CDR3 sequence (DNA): TGCGCCAGCAGCCAAGAGCCAGGGAGCTATGGCTACACCTTC.

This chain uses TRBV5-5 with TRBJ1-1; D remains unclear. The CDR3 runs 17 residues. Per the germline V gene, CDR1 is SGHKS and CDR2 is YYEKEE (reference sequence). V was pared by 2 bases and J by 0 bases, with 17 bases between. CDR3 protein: CASSLPGGVRMNTEAFF. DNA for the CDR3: TGTGCCAGCAGCTTACCCGGCGGAGTCAGGATGAACACTGAAGCTTTCTTT.

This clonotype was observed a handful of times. The CDR3 DNA reads TGTGCCAGCAGTTATGGTCAGTCCGGCCACTACACCTTC. It translates to CASSYGQSGHYTF. The chain links TRBV6-5 to TRBJ1-2; unclear D gene. The CDR3 length is 13 residues. CDR1 is MNHEY and CDR2 is SVGAGI in the germline V gene. V dropped 3 bases and J dropped 10 bases, with 15 bases sitting between them.

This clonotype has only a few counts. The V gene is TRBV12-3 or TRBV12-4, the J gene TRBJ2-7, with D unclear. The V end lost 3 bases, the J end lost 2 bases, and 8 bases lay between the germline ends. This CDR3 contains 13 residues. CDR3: CASSFRITYEQYF. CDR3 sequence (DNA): TGTGCCAGCAGTTTTCGGATCACCTACGAGCAGTACTTC.